Described below is a single T cell receptor (beta chain) sequence and its context. This clonotype was found many times. Its binding antigen is unknown. The sample holds no much larger clone one base away, and base qualities are not on file. This record belongs to a study of T cell repertoires in cytomegalovirus infection (dated by TCRdb to between 2018 and 2021). Context from the whole study: Because public TCR beta signatures pointed to carriage of CMV infection together with the matching HLA type, the HLA type of each donor mattered for the analysis.

Paper-wide results and their limitations: The ex vivo response was dominated by HLA-C-restricted CMV-specific TCR beta clonotypes, which also provided the single most frequent clonotype in two of eight donors. In both this cohort and an independent cohort of 300 to 450 donors, the cumulative frequency of public TCR beta family members distinguished carriers of CMV infection plus the relevant HLA type.

V was cut back by 2 bases and J by 0 bases, leaving a gap of 2 bases between them. The CDR1 and CDR2 encoded by the germline V gene are SGHVS and FNYEAQ. The CDR3 runs 13 residues from the cysteine to the phenylalanine. CDR3 DNA only is kept here, 39 bases in frame from base 1. Instrument on record: Illumina HiSeq 1500. Using fastp trimming at Q25 and MiXCR clonotype assembly, TCRdb reanalyzed the public sequencing data and kept in-frame beta chains. Every entry covers one CDR3 protein and lists the most common genes and DNA from its rows. This sample gives under 150,000 distinct CDR3 sequences in total; roughly a quarter of them show up just once. Approximately 35% of the sample is taken by the ten largest.

In this chain, TRBV7-6 is recombined with TRBJ2-1; the D gene cannot be named for sure. The sample taken for sequencing was PBMCs, sequenced either directly or after in vitro stimulation (not recorded which). The source is a human donor in good health (CMV status not recorded). Some clones in this sample may be carry-over from other donors' samples. The encoded CDR3 is CASSLTSYNEQFF. The DNA is TGTGCCAGCAGCTTAACCTCCTACAATGAGCAGTTCTTC.